The 12 T cell receptor beta chains reported below all come from one sample, sequenced in a study of brain metastases from non-small cell lung cancer. TCRdb keeps only in-frame clones here, not all; method: immunoSEQ multiplex PCR. The table records 900 to 950 clones, approximately 95% of them present only once. The specimen sequenced was tumor-adjacent normal tissue. Receptors were obtained from a donor at least 40 years old with non-small cell lung cancer.

The chain combines TRBV5-1 with TRBJ2-5; 9 bases match TRBD2. Trimming took 4 bases from V and 1 from J; bases not matched to a gene: 8. CDR3 length: 16 amino acids. Germline V gene data show CDR1 as SGHRS and CDR2 as YFSETQ. The CDR3 nucleotides read TGCGCCAGCAGCCTTTCGGGCGGGGGGGCCCAAGAGACCCAGTACTTC. Protein product: CASSLSGGGAQETQYF.

This clone was picked up a small number of times. The V call is TRBV9, the J call TRBJ2-3; TRBD2 matches 7 bases. CDR1 SGDLS and CDR2 YYNGEE come from the germline V gene. The CDR3 has 16 residues. The J segment lost 2 bases and the V segment lost 0 bases, leaving 6 bases of the junction unmatched. The CDR3 loop is CASSVEAGRYTDTQYF. CDR3 coding DNA: TGTGCCAGCAGCGTAGAAGCGGGGAGATACACAGATACGCAGTATTTT.

The chain recombines TRBV6-5 with TRBJ1-5; a weak D match, TRBD1 (5 bases). Germline V gene data show CDR1 as MNHEY and CDR2 as SVGAGI. The V end lost 11 bases, the J end lost 0 bases, and 11 bases lay between the germline ends. CDR3 size: 13 residues. As DNA, the CDR3 is TGTGCCCTGCGGGGGGATAGCAATCAGCCCCAGCATTTT. As protein: CALRGDSNQPQHF.

This chain joins TRBV30 and TRBJ1-2, with 9 nucleotides matching TRBD1. Germline V gene sequence: CDR1 GTSNPN, CDR2 SVGIG (reference sequence). This CDR3 has 13 amino acids. V lost 5 bases to trimming and J lost 1 base; unmatched junction nucleotides: 2. The CDR3 nucleotides are TGTGCCTGGGGGACAGGGATTAACTATGGCTACACCTTC. This translates into CAWGTGINYGYTF.

The chain uses TRBV19 and TRBJ1-5; D is uncertain. Germline loops: CDR1 LNHDA, CDR2 SQIVND (reference sequence). CDR3 length: 13 amino acids. V lost 3 bases, J lost 4 bases, and 7 bases lay in between. CDR3 region: CASSIIGNQPQHF. CDR3 nucleotide sequence: TGTGCCAGTAGTATTATCGGGAATCAGCCCCAGCATTTT. Looking up the rest from reference TRBV19 and TRBJ1-5 gives the full variable domain: DGGITQSPKYLFRKEGQNVTLSCEQNLNHDAMYWYRQDPGQGLRLIYYSQIVNDFQKGDIAEGYSVSREKKESFPLTVTSAQKNPTAFYLCASSIIGNQPQHFGDGTRLSIL.

V is TRBV7-2 and J is TRBJ1-2, with a tentative D call TRBD1 (6 bases). The CDR3 consists of 14 residues. V lost 5 bases and J lost 8, with 18 bases in between. The germline gives CDR1 SGHTA, CDR2 FQGNSA. The CDR3 loop is CASSKTGTLTGYTF. In nucleotides, the CDR3 is TGTGCCAGCAGCAAAACCGGGACACTAACGGGCTACACCTTC. Variable domain in full (rest from reference TRBV7-2 and TRBJ1-2): GAGVSQSPSNKVTEKGKDVELRCDPISGHTALYWYRQSLGQGLEFLIYFQGNSAPDKSGLPSDRFSAERTGGSVSTLTIQRTQQEDSAVYLCASSKTGTLTGYTFGSGTRLTVV.

This chain's CDR3 is CASSKRGGLEGYTF. The CDR3 DNA sequence: TGTGCCAGCAGCAAAAGGGGGGGGCTGGAAGGCTACACCTTC. The rearrangement links TRBV7-9 to TRBJ1-2; possible D gene TRBD1, 6 bases. The germline gives CDR1 SEHNR, CDR2 FQNEAQ (reference sequence). This CDR3 contains 14 residues. The germline V and J ends were trimmed by 5 bases and 8 bases, with 18 bases remaining between them.

The sample holds a few counts of this clone. V gene TRBV9 combines with J gene TRBJ1-1; a weak D match, TRBD1 (6 bases). The CDR3 sequence is 14 residues long. Trimming stripped 0 bases from V and 3 bases from J, with 9 bases between. Germline V gene sequence: CDR1 SGDLS, CDR2 YYNGEE. The CDR3 nucleotides are TGTGCCAGCAGCGTAGTCCAGGGGTACACTGAAGCTTTCTTT. It translates to CASSVVQGYTEAFF. The full variable domain, with the rest looked up from reference TRBV9 and TRBJ1-1, is DSGVTQTPKHLITATGQRVTLRCSPRSGDLSVYWYQQSLDQGLQFLIQYYNGEERAKGNILERFSAQQFPDLHSELNLSSLELGDSALYFCASSVVQGYTEAFFGQGTRLTVV.

The V and J genes are TRBV7-9 and TRBJ1-5, with a possible D match to TRBD1 (5 bases). The length of the CDR3 is 12 residues. V lost 5 bases and J 4 bases, leaving 6 bases between the germline ends. The germline gives CDR1 SEHNR, CDR2 FQNEAQ (reference sequence). Written as DNA, the CDR3 is TGTGCCAGCAGCCGACAGAATCAGCCCCAGCATTTT. This codes for CASSRQNQPQHF.

The rearrangement links TRBV2 to TRBJ1-6; possibly TRBD1 for D (5 bases). The CDR3 length is 17 residues. Germline CDR1 is SNHLY and CDR2 is FYNNEI. Deletions cut 4 bases from V and 9 bases from J, with 22 bases between. This CDR3 reads CASSGKGPAETSSPLHF. Written as DNA, the CDR3 is TGTGCCAGCAGTGGTAAGGGACCGGCCGAAACCTCTTCACCCCTCCACTTT.

The chain recombines TRBV6-5 with TRBJ1-6, with 7 bases identical to TRBD1. Germline trimming cut 0 bases from V and 7 bases from J; bases unmatched to any gene: 6. This CDR3 contains 16 residues. Germline-derived CDR1 and CDR2 are MNHEY and SVGAGI. The CDR3 region is CASSYSNRGGNSPLHF. The CDR3 coding sequence is TGTGCCAGCAGTTACTCGAACAGGGGAGGAAATTCACCCCTCCACTTT.

The DNA of the CDR3 is TGTGCCAGCAGCTTAGAGGACAGGCCGAACTATGGCTACACCTTC. Protein sequence: CASSLEDRPNYGYTF. The rearrangement links TRBV13 to TRBJ1-2; 7 bases line up with TRBD1. CDR3 length equals 15 residues. The V gene end was trimmed by 1 base and the J gene end by 2 bases; junction bases not matched to a gene: 4. Germline loops: CDR1 PRHDT, CDR2 FYEKMQ (reference sequence).